This T cell receptor (beta chain) was documented in a study of blood T cell repertoires in COVID-19. Study details: COVID-19 samples collected from the United States, Italy and Spain covered acute and convalescent phases.

This clone was recorded a few times. With 0 bases removed from V and 14 bases from J, the gap between germline ends came to 8 bases. This CDR3 is built from 12 residues. The germline V gene encodes CDR1 LGHDT and CDR2 YNNKEL (reference sequence). Sequencing was performed with immunoSEQ multiplex PCR; in TCRdb, only in-frame clones are kept and a portion is missing. Of 200,000 to 300,000 clones in the sample, approximately 89% were seen once. The specimen was PBMCs or T cells enriched from blood (not recorded which). The V and J genes are TRBV3-1 (or the pseudogene TRBV3-2) and TRBJ1-6, with unresolved D. The sequence came from a middle-aged woman with acute COVID-19. For the CDR3, the DNA is TGTGCCAGCAGCCAAGAGCGGTCGTCCCTCCACTTT. It encodes CASSQERSSLHF.